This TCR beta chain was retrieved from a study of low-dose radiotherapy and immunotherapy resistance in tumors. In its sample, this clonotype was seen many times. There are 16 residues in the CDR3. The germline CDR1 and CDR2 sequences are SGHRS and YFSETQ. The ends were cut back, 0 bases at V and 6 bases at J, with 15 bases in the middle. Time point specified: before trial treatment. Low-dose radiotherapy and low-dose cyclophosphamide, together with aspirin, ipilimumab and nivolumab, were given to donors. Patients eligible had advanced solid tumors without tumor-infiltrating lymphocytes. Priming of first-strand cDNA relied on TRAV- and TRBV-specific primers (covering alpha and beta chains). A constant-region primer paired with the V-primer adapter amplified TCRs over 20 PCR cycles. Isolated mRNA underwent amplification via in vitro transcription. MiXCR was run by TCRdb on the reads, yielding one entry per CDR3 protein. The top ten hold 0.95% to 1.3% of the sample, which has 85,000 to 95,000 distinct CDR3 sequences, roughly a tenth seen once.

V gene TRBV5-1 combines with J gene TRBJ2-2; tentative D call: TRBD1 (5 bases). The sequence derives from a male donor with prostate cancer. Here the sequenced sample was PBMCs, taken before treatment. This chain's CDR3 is CASSLASGQLSGELFF. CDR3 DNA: TGCGCCAGCAGCTTGGCCTCAGGGCAACTTTCCGGGGAGCTGTTTTTT. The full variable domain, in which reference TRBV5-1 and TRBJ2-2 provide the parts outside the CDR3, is KAGVTQTPRYLIKTRGQQVTLSCSPISGHRSVSWYQQTPGQGLQFLFEYFSETQRNKGNFPGRFSGRQFSNSRSEMNVSTLELGDSALYLCASSLASGQLSGELFFGEGSRLTVL.